The 18 T cell receptor beta chains in this list originate from one sample, sequenced in a study of graft-versus-host responses after intestinal transplantation. Method: immunoSEQ multiplex PCR; TCRdb's copy keeps in-frame clones and lacks some. The sample has roughly 100,000 clones, roughly 93% seen once. Their antigens are not known. The specimen comprised unstimulated CD8+ T cells sorted from spleen or lymph node cells, sampled before intestinal transplant. The receptors originated from a human donor who received an intestinal transplant.

The count of this clone is one. This chain uses TRBV15 with TRBJ2-5; D gene unclear. CDR1 and CDR2 from the germline V gene are LNHNV and YYDKDF (reference sequence). The CDR3 loop spans 13 amino acids. The V end was cut by 6 bases, the J end by 4 bases, with 12 bases between. DNA for the CDR3: TGTGCCACCAGTCTGGGGTATGGAGAGACCCAGTACTTC. Its protein product is CATSLGYGETQYF.

V is TRBV6-5 and J is TRBJ2-1, with D perhaps matching TRBD2 (6 bases). Germline V CDR1 and CDR2: MNHEY, SVGAGI. Trimming cost V 5 bases and J 5 bases, with 10 bases left between them. The CDR3 runs 13 residues. The CDR3 DNA follows: TGTGCCAGCAGTGAGCGGGCGAACAATGAGCAGTTCTTC. Translating it yields CASSERANNEQFF.

The chain employs TRBV6-1 and TRBJ1-4, with D hard to call. Trimming shortened V by 4 bases and J by 0 bases, and 18 bases separated the two germline ends. The CDR3 is made up of 18 amino acids. Germline CDR1 reads MNHNS; CDR2 reads SASEGT. As DNA, the CDR3 is TGTGCCAGCAGTGGGGGATCGTCTCCTGTAACAACTAATGAAAAACTGTTTTTT. Protein product: CASSGGSSPVTTNEKLFF.

The chain employs TRBV4-1 and TRBJ2-5; D is perhaps TRBD2 (6 bases). V was cut by 4 bases and J by 14 bases, with 20 bases left in between. Germline loops: CDR1 MGHRA, CDR2 YSYEKL. This CDR3 region has 13 residues. The CDR3 protein is CASSPPAGLTPYF. CDR3 bases: TGCGCCAGCAGCCCCCCGGCGGGACTCACGCCTTACTTC.

The V call is TRBV28, the J call TRBJ2-1, with D unresolved. Trimming removed 2 bases at V and 6 bases at J, with 5 bases between. Germline lookup yields CDR1 MDHEN and CDR2 SYDVKM. CDR3 size: 12 residues. CDR3 sequence reads: CASSLRLNEQFF. DNA of the CDR3: TGTGCCAGCAGTTTAAGGCTCAATGAGCAGTTCTTC.

This clone was counted only a few times. V usage is TRBV19 and J usage is TRBJ1-2, with 7 positions matching TRBD1. The CDR3 runs 14 residues. The V gene end was trimmed by 5 bases and the J gene end by 0 bases; junction bases not matched to a gene: 3. The germline gives CDR1 LNHDA, CDR2 SQIVND (reference sequence). CDR3 loop: CASSQQGTNYGYTF. CDR3 sequence (DNA): TGTGCCAGTAGTCAACAGGGGACTAACTATGGCTACACCTTC.

The rearrangement links TRBV9 to TRBJ2-2; TRBD2 aligns across 10 bases. This CDR3 is built from 19 residues. CDR1 SGDLS and CDR2 YYNGEE come from the germline V gene. V was pared by 0 bases and J by 2 bases, with 10 bases of the junction left unmatched. In DNA, the CDR3 is TGTGCCAGCAGCGTAGGGGTAGCGGGGGGCTCTACCAACACCGGGGAGCTGTTTTTT. This gives the protein CASSVGVAGGSTNTGELFF.

The chain uses TRBV9 and TRBJ1-1, with D possibly matching TRBD1 (6 bases). The V gene lost 4 bases and the J gene lost 4 bases, with 11 bases spanning the gap. Per germline, CDR1 SGDLS and CDR2 YYNGEE. This CDR3 has 13 residues. Here the CDR3 DNA reads TGTGCCAGCAGCTCAGGGGAGGGCACTGAAGCTTTCTTT. As protein: CASSSGEGTEAFF. Variable domain in full (rest from reference TRBV9 and TRBJ1-1): DSGVTQTPKHLITATGQRVTLRCSPRSGDLSVYWYQQSLDQGLQFLIQYYNGEERAKGNILERFSAQQFPDLHSELNLSSLELGDSALYFCASSSGEGTEAFFGQGTRLTVV.

The count of this clone is one. V is TRBV23-1 and J is TRBJ2-5; no definite D call. TRBV23-1 is labeled an ORF, and its function is uncertain. Trimming removed 3 bases at V and 2 bases at J, with 10 bases between. There are 14 residues in the CDR3. The CDR3: CASSHWALQETQYF. The CDR3 DNA is TGCGCCAGCAGTCATTGGGCACTTCAAGAGACCCAGTACTTC.

V usage is TRBV29-1 and J usage is TRBJ2-3; TRBD1 matches 7 bases. The germline V gene encodes CDR1 SQVTM and CDR2 ANQGSEA. This CDR3 comprises 16 residues. Trimming at V came to 1 base and at J to 6 bases, leaving 13 bases not matched to a gene. The CDR3 coding sequence is TGCAGCGTTGAAGGCGGACAGGTCGAGTTCCCCGATACGCAGTATTTT. Encoded protein: CSVEGGQVEFPDTQYF.

This chain uses TRBV5-6 with TRBJ1-1; tentatively, D is TRBD1 (6 bases). The CDR3 has 15 residues. The V end was cut by 4 bases, the J end by 0 bases, with 13 bases between. The germline CDR1 and CDR2 sequences are SGHDT and YYEEEE. CDR3 bases: TGTGCCAGCAGCCCCGTGGGACACTTGAACACTGAAGCTTTCTTT. Its protein is CASSPVGHLNTEAFF.

The chain employs TRBV16 and TRBJ2-7; D perhaps matches TRBD2 (6 bases). Deletions cut 7 bases from V and 2 bases from J, with 12 bases between. The CDR3 consists of 13 residues. Germline-derived CDR1 and CDR2 are KGHSY and FQNENV. This chain's CDR3 is CASTGGGPYEQYF. The CDR3 bases are TGTGCCAGCACCGGGGGAGGACCCTACGAGCAGTACTTC.

J is TRBJ2-1 and V is TRBV4-1; D is perhaps TRBD1 or TRBD2 (5 bases each). The CDR3 loop spans 18 amino acids. V lost 2 bases and J 7 bases, leaving 24 bases between the germline ends. Germline V lookup: CDR1 MGHRA, CDR2 YSYEKL. CDR3 bases: TGCGCCAGCAGCCAAATACCTTTGTGGGGACGGAAACATAATGAGCAGTTCTTC. Its translation: CASSQIPLWGRKHNEQFF.

This chain uses TRBV9 with TRBJ2-1; D may be TRBD2 (5 bases). The germline CDR1 and CDR2 sequences are SGDLS and YYNGEE. V was shortened by 4 bases and J by 3 bases, with 14 bases between the two germline ends. CDR3 length: 15 residues. The CDR3 nucleotides read TGTGCCAGCAGCCTCTCCGGGGTACGCTACAATGAGCAGTTCTTC. Translation: CASSLSGVRYNEQFF.

The chain uses TRBV27 and TRBJ1-4; D not resolved. The ends were cut back, 6 bases at V and 7 bases at J, with 15 bases in the middle. The germline V gene encodes CDR1 MNHEY and CDR2 SMNVEV (reference sequence). The CDR3 is 14 amino acids. The DNA for the CDR3 is TGTGCCAGCAGGCCCCCCGGGGAAGGTGAAAAACTGTTTTTT. This encodes CASRPPGEGEKLFF.

The rearrangement joins TRBV7-9 to TRBJ2-7, with D unresolved. Germline V gene sequence: CDR1 SEHNR, CDR2 FQNEAQ (reference sequence). V was clipped by 6 bases and J by 1 base, with 13 bases between them. There are 14 residues in the CDR3. The CDR3 nucleotides are TGTGCCAGCAGTCTCTTCAACTCGTCCTACGAGCAGTACTTC. Translation: CASSLFNSSYEQYF.

The chain is built from TRBV28 and TRBJ2-5, with 8 bases matching TRBD2. The CDR3 totals 16 residues. V lost 1 base to trimming and J lost 5 bases; unmatched junction nucleotides: 9. Germline CDR1 reads MDHEN; CDR2 reads SYDVKM. The CDR3 region is CASSLSLAAAWETQYF. In DNA form, the CDR3 reads TGTGCCAGCAGTTTATCACTAGCGGCTGCCTGGGAGACCCAGTACTTC.

The rearrangement links TRBV10-1 to TRBJ1-2, with D unclear. This CDR3 contains 13 residues. Germline assignment: CDR1 WNHNN and CDR2 SYGVQD (reference sequence). Between the trimmed V and J ends, which lost 0 bases and 8 bases, there was a span of 10 bases. Here the CDR3 DNA reads TGCGCCAGCAGTGAGTCGAAGACGGCCGGCTACACCTTC. It yields the protein CASSESKTAGYTF.